The 30 T cell receptor beta chains presented below share a single source sample, sequenced in a study of blood T cells in healthy people across ages. Primed by a sample-barcoded 5' primer and a J-beta primer mix, a second PCR proceeded for 7 to 11 cycles. A single record per CDR3 protein comes from TCRdb applying MiXCR to the 5' RACE reads. The table shows some 860,000 distinct CDR3 sequences, with roughly three fifths occurring only once. Material: blood. The receptors were sampled from a man aged 35 to 55 in good health.

This clonotype has just a few counts. The gene calls are TRBV29-1 and TRBJ1-2, with D tentatively TRBD1 (6 bases). This CDR3 is built from 14 residues. The V end lost 1 base, the J end lost 2 bases, and 11 bases lay between the germline ends. Germline CDR1 and CDR2: SQVTM and ANQGSEA. CDR3 in amino acids: CSVEGTVKNYGYTF. The CDR3 region has the DNA TGCAGCGTTGAAGGGACAGTGAAAAACTATGGCTACACCTTC.

The chain recombines TRBV20-1 with TRBJ2-1; D ambiguous. The assigned J gene may be wrong: the sequence end matches TRBJ2-7 better. Germline V lookup: CDR1 DFQATT, CDR2 SNEGSKA (reference sequence). The CDR3 runs 15 residues. Written as DNA, the CDR3 is TGCAGTGCTAGAGATGGTCGCTATCCCTACAATGAGCAGTACTTC. Amino acid sequence: CSARDGRYPYNEQYF.

This chain connects TRBV7-8 to TRBJ2-1, with TRBD1 matching over 7 bases. This CDR3 contains 16 residues. J gave up 2 bases and V 0 bases, and 4 bases lay outside the gene matches. Germline CDR1 is SGHVS and CDR2 is FQNEAQ. CDR3 loop: CASSLATGSPYNEQFF. CDR3 bases: TGTGCCAGCAGCTTAGCGACAGGGAGCCCCTACAATGAGCAGTTCTTC.

This clonotype has a handful of counts. This chain connects TRBV15 to TRBJ2-7; 10 positions agree with TRBD2. Germline V gene sequence: CDR1 LNHNV, CDR2 YYDKDF (reference sequence). The CDR3 has 15 residues. V gave up 4 bases and J gave up 7 bases; unmatched junction bases: 10. CDR3 region: CATSTGTSEVTEQYF. For the CDR3, the DNA is TGTGCCACCAGCACCGGGACTAGCGAGGTCACTGAGCAGTACTTC.

The chain has TRBV15 and TRBJ2-1, with 8 bases lining up with TRBD1. This CDR3 comprises 15 residues. V was clipped by 6 bases and J by 2 bases; unmatched bases: 6. The germline gives CDR1 LNHNV, CDR2 YYDKDF (reference sequence). The CDR3 bases are TGTGCCACCAGGACAGGGGCCGGTCCCTACAATGAGCAGTTCTTC. It yields the protein CATRTGAGPYNEQFF.

The V and J genes are TRBV4-3 and TRBJ2-5, with TRBD2 matching 10 bases. The CDR3 has 18 residues. The germline CDR1 and CDR2 sequences are LGHNA and YSLEER. With V trimmed by 4 bases and J by 0 bases, 11 bases remained unmatched. CDR3 residues: CASSPSRTSGAYQETQYF. The CDR3 DNA follows: TGCGCCAGCAGCCCCTCCAGGACTAGCGGAGCGTACCAAGAGACCCAGTACTTC.

The genes are TRBV6-5 and TRBJ1-6; perhaps TRBD1 as D (5 bases). Germline CDR1 MNHEY, CDR2 SVGAGI. This CDR3 comprises 13 residues. CDR3 in DNA: TGTGCAGCAGGGATCTCCTATAATTCACCCCTCCACTTT. Translated: CAAGISYNSPLHF.

Note on this clonotype: An end of the junction differs from the germline gene, which may be a read error. The J gene is TRBJ2-6, the V gene TRBV12-3 or TRBV12-4; perhaps TRBD2 as D (7 bases). There are 20 residues in the CDR3. The CDR3 sequence: CSSSLRTWGGAEAGANVLTF. The CDR3 DNA follows: TGTTCCAGCAGTTTACGTACTTGGGGGGGCGCAGAGGCTGGGGCCAACGTCCTGACTTTC.

This clonotype came up a few times. The rearrangement uses TRBV2 and TRBJ1-5; possibly TRBD1 for D (5 bases). V was clipped by 6 bases and J by 7 bases, with 10 bases between them. The germline V gene has CDR1 SNHLY and CDR2 FYNNEI. There are 12 residues in the CDR3. In nucleotides, the CDR3 is TGTGCCAGCAGGGAACAGGACCAGCCCCAGCATTTT. Translated, it gives CASREQDQPQHF.

The chain uses TRBV4-1 and TRBJ2-3; a possible D gene is TRBD2 (5 bases). Germline V gene lookup returns CDR1 MGHRA and CDR2 YSYEKL. The CDR3 is 16 residues long. Deletions cut 0 bases from V and 1 base from J, with 11 bases between. CDR3 in amino acids: CASSQDERTRTDTQYF. CDR3 DNA sequence: TGCGCCAGCAGCCAAGATGAAAGGACTCGCACAGATACGCAGTATTTT.

In this sample, this clonotype turned up a few times. The chain combines TRBV27 with TRBJ1-2, with D tentatively TRBD1 (5 bases). CDR3 size: 13 residues. Germline loops: CDR1 MNHEY, CDR2 SMNVEV (reference sequence). V was cut by 7 bases and J by 5 bases, with 14 bases left in between. The CDR3 sequence: CASTPGTGYGYTF. The CDR3, as DNA: TGTGCCAGCACCCCCGGGACTGGATATGGCTACACCTTC.

This chain joins TRBV20-1 and TRBJ1-5; TRBD1 is a possible D gene (6 bases). Trimming left V 3 bases short and J 4 bases short, with 16 bases between. Germline assignment: CDR1 DFQATT and CDR2 SNEGSKA (reference sequence). The CDR3 length is 15 residues. CDR3 in DNA: TGCAGTGCTAGTTCCCAGGGGATTAGGAATCAGCCCCAGCATTTT. Protein sequence: CSASSQGIRNQPQHF.

The chain is built from TRBV5-1 and TRBJ2-5; D is possibly TRBD2 (5 bases). The germline CDR1 and CDR2 sequences are SGHRS and YFSETQ. V lost 3 bases and J 11 bases, leaving 23 bases between the germline ends. CDR3 length: 15 amino acids. DNA for the CDR3: TGCGCCAGCAGCTCACAGATCGGGATGTTAAATGAGCAGTACTTC. Translation: CASSSQIGMLNEQYF. Variable domain in full (rest from reference TRBV5-1 and TRBJ2-5): KAGVTQTPRYLIKTRGQQVTLSCSPISGHRSVSWYQQTPGQGLQFLFEYFSETQRNKGNFPGRFSGRQFSNSRSEMNVSTLELGDSALYLCASSSQIGMLNEQYFGPGTRLLVL.

This clonotype appeared a few times. V and J are TRBV27 and TRBJ2-6; TRBD1 might be the D (5 bases). The CDR3 is made up of 16 amino acids. The germline gives CDR1 MNHEY, CDR2 SMNVEV (reference sequence). Between the trimmed V and J ends, which lost 3 bases and 0 bases, there was a span of 9 bases. The CDR3 is CASSLTRGSGANVLTF. The CDR3, as DNA: TGTGCCAGCAGTTTGACAAGGGGCTCTGGGGCCAACGTCCTGACTTTC.

This clonotype was detected once. The chain uses TRBV2 and TRBJ2-1, with 7 bases fitting TRBD1. Per germline, CDR1 SNHLY and CDR2 FYNNEI. The CDR3 consists of 15 residues. Germline trimming cut 0 bases from V and 10 bases from J; bases unmatched to any gene: 9. CDR3 sequence: CASSEAGRGTKEQFF. CDR3 nucleotides: TGTGCCAGCAGTGAAGCTGGCAGGGGGACCAAGGAGCAGTTCTTC.

The chain employs TRBV12-3 or TRBV12-4 and TRBJ1-4, with D tentatively TRBD1 (6 bases). Trimming removed 6 bases from V and 5 bases from J, with 10 bases in between. The CDR3 consists of 13 residues. CDR3: CASSWTVNEKLFF. In nucleotides, the CDR3 is TGTGCCAGCAGCTGGACAGTGAATGAAAAACTGTTTTTT.

The V gene is TRBV2, the J gene TRBJ1-5, with D hard to call. Trimming took off 6 bases at V and 0 bases at J, with 6 bases between the two ends. Germline V gene lookup returns CDR1 SNHLY and CDR2 FYNNEI. The CDR3 has 13 residues. CDR3 in amino acids: CASSQTSNQPQHF. CDR3 sequence (DNA): TGTGCCAGCAGCCAGACTAGCAATCAGCCCCAGCATTTT.

The gene calls are TRBV11-3 and TRBJ2-1, with 7 nucleotides matching TRBD1. The J call may be wrong; the DNA end is better matched by TRBJ2-7. There are 14 residues in the CDR3. Germline V CDR1 and CDR2: SGHNT, YENEEA. The CDR3 region is CASSFYGTDNEQYF. The CDR3 DNA follows: TGTGCCAGCAGCTTTTACGGGACAGACAATGAGCAGTACTTC.

This clonotype was detected ten times or more. V and J are TRBV7-2 and TRBJ2-3; 8 bases agree with TRBD1. This CDR3 region has 13 residues. Germline CDR1 is SGHTA and CDR2 is FQGNSA. J lost 5 bases, V lost 5 bases, and 3 bases had no gene match. Here the CDR3 reads CASSLGQGDTQYF. The CDR3 bases are TGTGCCAGCAGCCTCGGACAGGGAGATACGCAGTATTTT.

The chain combines TRBV4-2 with TRBJ1-2; D gene unclear. This CDR3 has 14 residues. The V gene lost 1 base and the J gene lost 7 bases, with 13 bases spanning the gap. Germline CDR1 and CDR2: LGHNA and YNFKEQ. The CDR3 loop reads CASSQGQTGGGYTF. The CDR3 DNA follows: TGTGCCAGCAGCCAAGGGCAGACGGGCGGTGGCTACACCTTC.

On this clonotype: The germline gene is not matched at one end of the junction; a read error may be the cause. The chain is built from TRBV7-2 and TRBJ2-5, with 10 bases matching TRBD2. Germline lookup yields CDR1 SGHTA and CDR2 FQGNSA. The length of the CDR3 is 18 residues. CDR3 in amino acids: CDSSLGESASGSYETQYF. The CDR3 DNA is TGTGACAGCAGCTTAGGTGAATCGGCTAGCGGGAGTTATGAGACCCAGTACTTC.

This clonotype was counted between two and nine times. The chain links TRBV20-1 to TRBJ1-1; no definite D call. CDR3 length equals 11 residues. Per germline, CDR1 DFQATT and CDR2 SNEGSKA (reference sequence). Between the trimmed V and J ends, which lost 3 bases and 8 bases, there was a span of 10 bases. CDR3 region: CSASKREEAFF. DNA for the CDR3: TGCAGTGCTAGTAAACGGGAAGAAGCTTTCTTT.

The chain couples TRBV7-2 to TRBJ1-1; TRBD1 matches 7 bases. J gave up 1 base and V 7 bases, and 9 bases lay outside the gene matches. CDR1 SGHTA and CDR2 FQGNSA come from the germline V gene. This CDR3 has 15 amino acids. The CDR3 DNA sequence: TGTGCCAGCAAGTCCGGGACAGCAAGGAACACTGAAGCTTTCTTT. Translating it yields CASKSGTARNTEAFF. The whole variable domain, filled in from reference TRBV7-2 and TRBJ1-1, reads GAGVSQSPSNKVTEKGKDVELRCDPISGHTALYWYRQSLGQGLEFLIYFQGNSAPDKSGLPSDRFSAERTGGSVSTLTIQRTQQEDSAVYLCASKSGTARNTEAFFGQGTRLTVV.

The chain links TRBV9 to TRBJ1-2; weak D call: TRBD1 (5 bases). V was trimmed by 0 bases and J by 5 bases, leaving 14 bases between them. CDR3 length: 15 amino acids. CDR1 is SGDLS, CDR2 YYNGEE, per germline. The CDR3 DNA reads as TGTGCCAGCAGCGTAGACAGGAGGGCTTGGTATGGCTACACCTTC. Its protein product is CASSVDRRAWYGYTF.

This clonotype was counted between two and nine times. The chain combines TRBV6-5 with TRBJ2-3, with TRBD1 matching 8 bases. V lost 6 bases to trimming and J lost 2 bases; unmatched junction nucleotides: 10. CDR1 and CDR2 (germline): MNHEY, SVGAGI. The CDR3 totals 16 residues. CDR3 sequence (DNA): TGTGCCAGCAGACAAACAGGGGGGAGGTACACAGATACGCAGTATTTT. It is translated as CASRQTGGRYTDTQYF.

The rearrangement links TRBV20-1 to TRBJ2-3; no reliable D call. CDR3 length: 17 amino acids. Germline values: CDR1 DFQATT, CDR2 SNEGSKA (reference sequence). V shed 2 bases and J shed 0 bases, with 18 bases lying between them. The DNA for the CDR3 is TGCAGTGCTAGACTAAAGGACCGCCGACCTAGCACAGATACGCAGTATTTT. As protein: CSARLKDRRPSTDTQYF.

The V call is TRBV5-1, the J call TRBJ1-4; D not resolved. The germline gives CDR1 SGHRS, CDR2 YFSETQ. The CDR3 has 14 amino acids. Trimming cost V 2 bases and J 4 bases, with 9 bases left between them. CDR3 residues: CASSFSGLNEKLFF. The CDR3 nucleotides read TGCGCCAGCAGCTTCTCAGGTCTTAATGAAAAACTGTTTTTT.

The chain employs TRBV7-3 and TRBJ1-2; D might be TRBD1 (5 bases). CDR3 length: 15 residues. The germline V and J ends were trimmed by 5 bases and 2 bases, with 15 bases remaining between them. CDR1 and CDR2 (germline): SGHTA, FQGTGA. The CDR3 is CASSPNGGANYGYTF. The CDR3 DNA sequence: TGTGCCAGCAGCCCAAATGGAGGGGCGAACTATGGCTACACCTTC.

This clonotype has just a few counts. This sequence joins TRBV20-1 and TRBJ2-3, with 8 bases identical to TRBD2. The CDR3 contains 13 residues. Per germline, CDR1 DFQATT and CDR2 SNEGSKA (reference sequence). J gave up 7 bases and V 7 bases, and 10 bases lay outside the gene matches. CDR3 region: CSVKRGPGNTQYF. CDR3 coding DNA: TGCAGTGTAAAGCGGGGGCCGGGTAATACGCAGTATTTT.

This clonotype was observed a handful of times. J is TRBJ2-5 and V is TRBV9; 9 bases fit TRBD1. Germline lookup yields CDR1 SGDLS and CDR2 YYNGEE. CDR3 length: 16 residues. With V trimmed by 4 bases and J by 2 bases, 9 bases remained unmatched. The CDR3 loop is CASSPSPGQGQETQYF. DNA of the CDR3: TGTGCCAGCAGCCCCTCCCCGGGACAGGGTCAAGAGACCCAGTACTTC. The complete variable domain, with remaining parts taken from reference TRBV9 and TRBJ2-5, reads DSGVTQTPKHLITATGQRVTLRCSPRSGDLSVYWYQQSLDQGLQFLIQYYNGEERAKGNILERFSAQQFPDLHSELNLSSLELGDSALYFCASSPSPGQGQETQYFGPGTRLLVL.